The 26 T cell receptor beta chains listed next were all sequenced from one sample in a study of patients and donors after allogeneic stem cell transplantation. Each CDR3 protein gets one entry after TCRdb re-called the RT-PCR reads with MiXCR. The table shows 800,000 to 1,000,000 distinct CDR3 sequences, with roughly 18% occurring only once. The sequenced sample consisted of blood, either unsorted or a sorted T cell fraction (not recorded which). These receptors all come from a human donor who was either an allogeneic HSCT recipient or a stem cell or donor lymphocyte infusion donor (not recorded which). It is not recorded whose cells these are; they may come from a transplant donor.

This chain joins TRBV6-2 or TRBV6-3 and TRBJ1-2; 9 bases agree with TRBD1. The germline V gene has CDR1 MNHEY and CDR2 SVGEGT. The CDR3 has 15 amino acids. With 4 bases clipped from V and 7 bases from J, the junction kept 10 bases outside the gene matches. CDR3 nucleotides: TGTGCCAGCAGTTCCTCTTGGGGACAGGGATCTGGCTACACCTTC. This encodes CASSSSWGQGSGYTF.

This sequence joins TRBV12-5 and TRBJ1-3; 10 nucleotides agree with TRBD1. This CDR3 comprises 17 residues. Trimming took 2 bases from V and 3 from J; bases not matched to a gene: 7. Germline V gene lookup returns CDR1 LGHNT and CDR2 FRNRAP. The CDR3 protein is CASGLPLDRGLGNTIYF. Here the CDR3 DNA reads TGTGCTAGTGGTTTGCCCCTAGACAGGGGGCTTGGAAACACCATATATTTT.

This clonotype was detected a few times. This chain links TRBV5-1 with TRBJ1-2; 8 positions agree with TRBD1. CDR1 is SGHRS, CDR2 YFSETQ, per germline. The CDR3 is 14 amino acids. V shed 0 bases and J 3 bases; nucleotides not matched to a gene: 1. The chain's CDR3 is CASSLGTGHYGYTF. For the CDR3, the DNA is TGCGCCAGCAGCTTGGGGACAGGGCACTATGGCTACACCTTC.

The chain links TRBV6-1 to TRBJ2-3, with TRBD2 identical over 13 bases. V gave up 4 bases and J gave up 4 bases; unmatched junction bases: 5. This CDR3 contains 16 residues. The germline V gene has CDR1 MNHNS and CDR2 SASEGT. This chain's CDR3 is CASSATSGRAADTQYF. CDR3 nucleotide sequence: TGTGCCAGCAGTGCCACTAGCGGGAGGGCAGCAGATACGCAGTATTTT.

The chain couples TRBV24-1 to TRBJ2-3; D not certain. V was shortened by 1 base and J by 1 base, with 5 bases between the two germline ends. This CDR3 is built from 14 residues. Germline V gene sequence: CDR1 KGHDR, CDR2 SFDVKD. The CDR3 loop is CATSDFSRTDTQYF. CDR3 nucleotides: TGTGCCACCAGTGATTTCAGCCGCACAGATACGCAGTATTTT.

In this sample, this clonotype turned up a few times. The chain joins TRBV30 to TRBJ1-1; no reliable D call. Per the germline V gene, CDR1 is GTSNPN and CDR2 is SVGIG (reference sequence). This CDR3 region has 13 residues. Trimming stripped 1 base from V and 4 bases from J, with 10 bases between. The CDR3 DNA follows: TGTGCCTGGAGTGGGGTTGCCGGCACTGAAGCTTTCTTT. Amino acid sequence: CAWSGVAGTEAFF.

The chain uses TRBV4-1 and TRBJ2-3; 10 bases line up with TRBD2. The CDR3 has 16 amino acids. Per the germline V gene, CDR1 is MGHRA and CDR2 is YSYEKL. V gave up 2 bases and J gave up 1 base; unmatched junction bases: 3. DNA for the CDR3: TGCGCCAGCAGCCAACTAGCGGGAGACGGCACAGATACGCAGTATTTT. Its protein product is CASSQLAGDGTDTQYF.

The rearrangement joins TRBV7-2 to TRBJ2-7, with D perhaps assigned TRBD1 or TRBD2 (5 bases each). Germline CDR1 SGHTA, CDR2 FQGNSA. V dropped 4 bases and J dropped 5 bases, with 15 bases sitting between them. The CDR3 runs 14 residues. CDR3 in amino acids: CASSWGPSPHEQYF. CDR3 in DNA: TGTGCCAGCAGCTGGGGACCTTCTCCCCACGAGCAGTACTTC. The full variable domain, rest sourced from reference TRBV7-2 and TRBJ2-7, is GAGVSQSPSNKVTEKGKDVELRCDPISGHTALYWYRQSLGQGLEFLIYFQGNSAPDKSGLPSDRFSAERTGGSVSTLTIQRTQQEDSAVYLCASSWGPSPHEQYFGPGTRLTVT.

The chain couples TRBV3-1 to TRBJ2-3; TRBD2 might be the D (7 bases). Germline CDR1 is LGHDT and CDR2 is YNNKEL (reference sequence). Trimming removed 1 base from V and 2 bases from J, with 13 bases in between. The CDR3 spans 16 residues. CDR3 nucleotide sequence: TGTGCCAGCAGCCAAGCGTCGGGGGGCGCCACAGATACGCAGTATTTT. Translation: CASSQASGGATDTQYF.

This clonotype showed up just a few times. This CDR3 reads CATSRKETQYF. CDR3 in DNA: TGTGCCACCAGCAGGAAGGAGACCCAGTACTTC. The J gene is TRBJ2-5, the V gene TRBV15, with D hard to call. CDR3 length equals 11 residues. V lost 3 bases, J lost 5 bases, and 4 bases lay in between. The germline gives CDR1 LNHNV, CDR2 YYDKDF (reference sequence).

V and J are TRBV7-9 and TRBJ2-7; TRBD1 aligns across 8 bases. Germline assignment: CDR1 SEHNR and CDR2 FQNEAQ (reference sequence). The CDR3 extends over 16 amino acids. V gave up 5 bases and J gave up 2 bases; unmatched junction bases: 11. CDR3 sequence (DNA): TGTGCCAGCAGCAAACTTCGGCAGGGGGCGGCCTACGAGCAGTACTTC. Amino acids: CASSKLRQGAAYEQYF.

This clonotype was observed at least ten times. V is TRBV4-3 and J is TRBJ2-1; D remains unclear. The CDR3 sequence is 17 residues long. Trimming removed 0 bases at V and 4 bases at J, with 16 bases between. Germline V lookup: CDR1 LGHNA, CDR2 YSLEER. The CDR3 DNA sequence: TGCGCCAGCAGCCAAGATAGGCTCCGCGATTCGTACAATGAGCAGTTCTTC. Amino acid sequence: CASSQDRLRDSYNEQFF.

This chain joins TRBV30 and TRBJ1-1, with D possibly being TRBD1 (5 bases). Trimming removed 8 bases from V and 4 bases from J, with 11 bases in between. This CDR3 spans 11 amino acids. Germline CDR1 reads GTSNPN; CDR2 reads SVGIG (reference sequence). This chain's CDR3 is CAHIRGTEAFF. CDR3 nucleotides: TGTGCCCATATAAGGGGCACTGAAGCTTTCTTT.

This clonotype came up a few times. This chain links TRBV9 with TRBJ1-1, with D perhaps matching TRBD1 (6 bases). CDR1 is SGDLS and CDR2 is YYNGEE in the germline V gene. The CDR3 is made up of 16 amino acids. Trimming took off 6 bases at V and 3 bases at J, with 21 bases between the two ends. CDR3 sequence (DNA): TGTGCCAGCAACAGAGGACAGCGGCAACGGGACACTGAAGCTTTCTTT. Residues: CASNRGQRQRDTEAFF.

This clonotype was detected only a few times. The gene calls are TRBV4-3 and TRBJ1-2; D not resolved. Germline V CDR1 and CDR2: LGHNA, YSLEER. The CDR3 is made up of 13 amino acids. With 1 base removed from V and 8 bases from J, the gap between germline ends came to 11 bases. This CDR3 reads CASSQGFPQGYTF. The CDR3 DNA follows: TGCGCCAGCAGCCAAGGGTTCCCGCAGGGCTACACCTTC.

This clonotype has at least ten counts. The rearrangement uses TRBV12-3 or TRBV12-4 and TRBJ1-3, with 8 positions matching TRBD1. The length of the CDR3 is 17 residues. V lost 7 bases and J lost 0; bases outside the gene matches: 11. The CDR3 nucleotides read TGTGCCAGCACCCTCAGACAGGGGAGAAGCTCTGGAAACACCATATATTTT. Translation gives CASTLRQGRSSGNTIYF.

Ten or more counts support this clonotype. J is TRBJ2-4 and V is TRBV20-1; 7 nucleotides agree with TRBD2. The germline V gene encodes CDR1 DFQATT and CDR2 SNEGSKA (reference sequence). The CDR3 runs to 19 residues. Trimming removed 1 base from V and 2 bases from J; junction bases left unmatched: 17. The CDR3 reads CSARAVGTTTGVSKNIQYF. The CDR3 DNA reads TGCAGTGCTAGAGCGGTAGGGACTACGACGGGGGTTTCCAAAAACATTCAGTACTTC.

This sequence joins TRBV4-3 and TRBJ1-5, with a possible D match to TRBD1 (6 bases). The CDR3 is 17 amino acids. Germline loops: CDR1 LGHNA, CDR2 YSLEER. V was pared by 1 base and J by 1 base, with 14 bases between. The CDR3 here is CASSQVRGDGSNQPQHF. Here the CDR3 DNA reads TGCGCCAGCAGCCAAGTTAGGGGGGACGGGAGCAATCAGCCCCAGCATTTT.

The CDR3 here is CASSPQGAREYSPLHF. As DNA, the CDR3 is TGTGCCAGCAGCCCCCAGGGGGCGCGTGAATATTCACCCCTCCACTTT. The chain employs TRBV4-2 and TRBJ1-6, with 8 bases matching TRBD1. The CDR3 is 16 residues long. From germline, CDR1 is LGHNA and CDR2 YNFKEQ. The V and J ends lost 4 bases and 8 bases, in that order; junction bases with no gene match: 10.

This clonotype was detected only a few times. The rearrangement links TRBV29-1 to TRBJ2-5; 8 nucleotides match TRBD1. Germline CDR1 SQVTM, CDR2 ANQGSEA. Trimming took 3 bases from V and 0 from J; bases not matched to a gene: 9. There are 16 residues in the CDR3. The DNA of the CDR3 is TGCAGCGTTGAGCGACGACAGGGGTCGAACCAAGAGACCCAGTACTTC. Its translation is CSVERRQGSNQETQYF. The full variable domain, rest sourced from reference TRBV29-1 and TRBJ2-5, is SAVISQKPSRDICQRGTSLTIQCQVDSQVTMMFWYRQQPGQSLTLIATANQGSEATYESGFVIDKFPISRPNLTFSTLTVSNMSPEDSSIYLCSVERRQGSNQETQYFGPGTRLLVL.

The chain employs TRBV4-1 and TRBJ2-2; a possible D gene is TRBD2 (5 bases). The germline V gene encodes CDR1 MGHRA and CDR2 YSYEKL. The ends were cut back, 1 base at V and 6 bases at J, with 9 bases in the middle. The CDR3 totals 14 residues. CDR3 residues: CASSQGWGAGELFF. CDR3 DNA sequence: TGCGCCAGCAGCCAAGGGTGGGGAGCCGGGGAGCTGTTTTTT.

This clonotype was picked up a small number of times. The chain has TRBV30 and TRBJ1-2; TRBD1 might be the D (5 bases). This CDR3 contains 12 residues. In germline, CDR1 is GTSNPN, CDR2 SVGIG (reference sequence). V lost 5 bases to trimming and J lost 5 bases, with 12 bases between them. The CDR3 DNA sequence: TGTGCCTGGGGGGCATCCGTTTATGGCTACACCTTC. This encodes CAWGASVYGYTF.

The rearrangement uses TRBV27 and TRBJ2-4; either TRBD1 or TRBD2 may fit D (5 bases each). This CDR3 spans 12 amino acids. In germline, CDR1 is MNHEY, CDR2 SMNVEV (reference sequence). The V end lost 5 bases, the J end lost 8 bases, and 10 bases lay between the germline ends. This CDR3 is CASSQRGHIQYF. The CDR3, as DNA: TGTGCCAGCAGTCAGAGGGGTCACATTCAGTACTTC.

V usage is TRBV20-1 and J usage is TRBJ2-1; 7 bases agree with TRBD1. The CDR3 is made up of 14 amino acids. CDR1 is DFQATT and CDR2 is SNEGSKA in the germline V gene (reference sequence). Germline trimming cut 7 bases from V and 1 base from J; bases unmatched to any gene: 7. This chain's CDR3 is CSVRGRRSYNEQFF. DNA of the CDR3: TGCAGTGTAAGGGGGCGTCGGTCCTACAATGAGCAGTTCTTC.

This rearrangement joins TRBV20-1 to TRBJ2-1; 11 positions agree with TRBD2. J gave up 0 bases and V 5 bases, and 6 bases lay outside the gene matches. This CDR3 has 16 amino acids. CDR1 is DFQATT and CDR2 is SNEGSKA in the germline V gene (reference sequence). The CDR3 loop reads CSAVSSGRSSYNEQFF. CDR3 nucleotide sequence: TGCAGTGCTGTTTCTAGCGGGAGGTCCTCCTACAATGAGCAGTTCTTC.

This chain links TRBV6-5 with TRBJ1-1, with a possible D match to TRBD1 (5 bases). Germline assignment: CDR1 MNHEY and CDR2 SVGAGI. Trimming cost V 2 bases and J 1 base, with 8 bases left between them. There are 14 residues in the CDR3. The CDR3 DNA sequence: TGTGCCAGCAGTTACGACAGAAGGAACACTGAAGCTTTCTTT. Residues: CASSYDRRNTEAFF.